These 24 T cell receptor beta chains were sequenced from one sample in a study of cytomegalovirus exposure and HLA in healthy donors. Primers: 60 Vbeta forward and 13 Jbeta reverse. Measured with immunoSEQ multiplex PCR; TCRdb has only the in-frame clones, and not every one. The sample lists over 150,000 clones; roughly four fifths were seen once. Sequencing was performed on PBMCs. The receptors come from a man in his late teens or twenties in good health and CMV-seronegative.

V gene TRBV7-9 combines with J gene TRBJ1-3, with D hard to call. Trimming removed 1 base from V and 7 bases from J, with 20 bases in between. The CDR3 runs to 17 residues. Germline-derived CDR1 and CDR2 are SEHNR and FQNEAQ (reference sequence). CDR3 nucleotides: TGTGCCAGCAGCTTAGTTTCGCGGCCTCGAGATCGGAACACCATATATTTT. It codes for CASSLVSRPRDRNTIYF.

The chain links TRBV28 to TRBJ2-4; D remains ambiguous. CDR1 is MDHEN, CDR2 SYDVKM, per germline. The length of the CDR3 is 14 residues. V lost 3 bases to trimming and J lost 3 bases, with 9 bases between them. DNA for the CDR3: TGTGCCAGCAGTTTGAGGTTTGACAAAAACATTCAGTACTTC. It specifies CASSLRFDKNIQYF.

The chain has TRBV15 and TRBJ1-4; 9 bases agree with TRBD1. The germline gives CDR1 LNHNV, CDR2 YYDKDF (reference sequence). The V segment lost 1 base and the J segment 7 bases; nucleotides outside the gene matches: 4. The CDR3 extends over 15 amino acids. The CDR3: CATSRAGQGGEKLFF. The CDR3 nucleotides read TGTGCCACCAGCAGAGCGGGACAGGGTGGTGAAAAACTGTTTTTT.

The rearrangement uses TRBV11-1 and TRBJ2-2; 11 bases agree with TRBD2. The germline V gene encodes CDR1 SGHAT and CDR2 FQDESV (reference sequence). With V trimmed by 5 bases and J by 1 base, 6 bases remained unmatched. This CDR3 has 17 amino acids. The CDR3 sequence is CASSPRGLAGNTGELFF. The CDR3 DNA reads TGTGCCAGCAGCCCCCGTGGACTAGCGGGGAACACCGGGGAGCTGTTTTTT.

In nucleotides, the CDR3 is TGTGCCAGCAGAGACGGCAATTGGGCAGCCTACGAGCAGTACTTC. This sequence encodes CASRDGNWAAYEQYF. This chain uses TRBV28 with TRBJ2-7; no clear D. CDR1 MDHEN and CDR2 SYDVKM come from the germline V gene. The V and J ends lost 6 bases and 2 bases respectively, with 17 bases between them. This CDR3 has 15 residues.

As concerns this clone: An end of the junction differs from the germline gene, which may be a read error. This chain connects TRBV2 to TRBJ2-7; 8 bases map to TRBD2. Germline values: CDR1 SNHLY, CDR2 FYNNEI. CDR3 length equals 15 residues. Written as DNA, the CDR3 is TGTGCCAGCAGGGAAGTGGGTCTAGCGGGCGACGAGCAGTACTTC. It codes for CASREVGLAGDEQYF.

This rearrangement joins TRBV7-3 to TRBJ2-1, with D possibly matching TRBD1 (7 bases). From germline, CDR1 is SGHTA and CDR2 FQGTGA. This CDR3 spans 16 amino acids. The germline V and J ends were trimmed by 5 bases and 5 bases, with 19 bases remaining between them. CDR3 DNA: TGTGCCAGCAGCCCAGGAGGGGGCCCCTTGCACAATGAGCAGTTCTTC. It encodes CASSPGGGPLHNEQFF.

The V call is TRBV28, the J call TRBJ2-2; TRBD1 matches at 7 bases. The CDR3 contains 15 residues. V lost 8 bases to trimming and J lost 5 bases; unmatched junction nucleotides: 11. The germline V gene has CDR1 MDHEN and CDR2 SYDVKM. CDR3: CASRSGQLRTGELFF. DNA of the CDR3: TGTGCCAGCCGATCGGGACAGCTTCGGACCGGGGAGCTGTTTTTT.

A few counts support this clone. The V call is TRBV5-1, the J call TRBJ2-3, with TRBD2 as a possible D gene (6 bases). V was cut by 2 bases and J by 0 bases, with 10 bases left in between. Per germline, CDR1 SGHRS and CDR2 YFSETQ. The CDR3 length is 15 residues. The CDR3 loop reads CASSLFSGSTDTQYF. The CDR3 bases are TGCGCCAGCAGCTTATTTAGCGGAAGCACAGATACGCAGTATTTT. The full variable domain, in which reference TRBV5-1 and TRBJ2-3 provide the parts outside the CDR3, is KAGVTQTPRYLIKTRGQQVTLSCSPISGHRSVSWYQQTPGQGLQFLFEYFSETQRNKGNFPGRFSGRQFSNSRSEMNVSTLELGDSALYLCASSLFSGSTDTQYFGPGTRLTVL.

The CDR3 DNA follows: TGTGCCAGCAGCGACCTACCGGGACATAGCTTCTCTGGGGCCAACGTCCTGACTTTC. Protein: CASSDLPGHSFSGANVLTF. J is TRBJ2-6 and V is TRBV5-5; the D gene is possibly TRBD1 (6 bases). The CDR3 totals 19 residues. Germline CDR1 reads SGHKS; CDR2 reads YYEKEE (reference sequence). The V end was cut by 4 bases, the J end by 0 bases, with 20 bases between.

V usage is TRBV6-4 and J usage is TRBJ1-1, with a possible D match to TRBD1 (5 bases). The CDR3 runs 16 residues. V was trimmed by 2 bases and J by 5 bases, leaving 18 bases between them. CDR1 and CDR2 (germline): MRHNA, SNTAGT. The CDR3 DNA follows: TGTGCCAGCAGTGACGGCGCAGGGCGCCCCGGAACTGAAGCTTTCTTT. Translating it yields CASSDGAGRPGTEAFF.

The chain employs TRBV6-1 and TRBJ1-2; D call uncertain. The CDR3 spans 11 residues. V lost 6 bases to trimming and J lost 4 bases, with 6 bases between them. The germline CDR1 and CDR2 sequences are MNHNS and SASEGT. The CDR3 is CASSPSYGYTF. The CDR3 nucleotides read TGTGCCAGCAGCCCCTCCTATGGCTACACCTTC.

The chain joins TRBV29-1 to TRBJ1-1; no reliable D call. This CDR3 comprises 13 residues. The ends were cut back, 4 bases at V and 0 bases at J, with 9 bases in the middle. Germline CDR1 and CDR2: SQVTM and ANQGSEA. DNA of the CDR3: TGCAGCGTTGGTTTCCAAATGAACACTGAAGCTTTCTTT. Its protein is CSVGFQMNTEAFF.

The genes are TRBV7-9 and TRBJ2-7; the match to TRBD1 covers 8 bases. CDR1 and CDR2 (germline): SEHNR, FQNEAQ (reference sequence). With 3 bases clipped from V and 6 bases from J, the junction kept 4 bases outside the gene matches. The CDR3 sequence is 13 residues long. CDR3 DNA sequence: TGTGCCAGCAGCTTTAGGACAGGGACCGAGCAGTACTTC. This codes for CASSFRTGTEQYF.

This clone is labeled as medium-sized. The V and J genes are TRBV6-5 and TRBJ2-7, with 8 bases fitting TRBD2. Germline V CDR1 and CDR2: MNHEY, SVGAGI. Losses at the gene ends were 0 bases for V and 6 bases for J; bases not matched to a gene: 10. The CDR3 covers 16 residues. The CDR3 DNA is TGTGCCAGCAGTTACTCGAGTCAAATCGCGGGAGGCGAGCAGTACTTC. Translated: CASSYSSQIAGGEQYF.

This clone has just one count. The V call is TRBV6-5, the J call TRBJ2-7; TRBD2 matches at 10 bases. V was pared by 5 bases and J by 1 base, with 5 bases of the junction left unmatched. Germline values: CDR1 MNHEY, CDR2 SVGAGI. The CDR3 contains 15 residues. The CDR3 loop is CASSPTSGLSYEQYF. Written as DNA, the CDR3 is TGTGCCAGCAGTCCGACTAGCGGGTTGTCCTACGAGCAGTACTTC.

The CDR3 protein is CASSSAGAPWEQYF. In DNA form, the CDR3 reads TGCGCCAGCAGCTCGGCAGGGGCCCCCTGGGAGCAGTACTTC. This chain uses TRBV5-1 with TRBJ2-7; D possibly corresponds to TRBD1 (6 bases). V was clipped by 3 bases and J by 7 bases, with 17 bases between them. The CDR3 sequence is 14 residues long. From germline, CDR1 is SGHRS and CDR2 YFSETQ.

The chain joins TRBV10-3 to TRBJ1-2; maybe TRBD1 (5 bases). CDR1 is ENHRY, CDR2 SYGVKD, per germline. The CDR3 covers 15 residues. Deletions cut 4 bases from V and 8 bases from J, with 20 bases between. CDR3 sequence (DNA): TGTGCCATCAGTGCTAACCTGGGGCGAGACGGGGGCTACACCTTC. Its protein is CAISANLGRDGGYTF.

CDR3 nucleotide sequence: TGTGCCAGCAGCCCGGGACTAGCGGGGGCCTACAATGAGCAGTTCTTC. It specifies CASSPGLAGAYNEQFF. The chain has TRBV11-3 and TRBJ2-1, with 14 bases that match TRBD2. CDR1 is SGHNT, CDR2 YENEEA, per germline. V lost 5 bases, J lost 2 bases, and 2 bases stayed unmatched. CDR3 length equals 16 residues. Full variable domain (outside the CDR3, taken from reference TRBV11-3 and TRBJ2-1): EAGVVQSPRYKIIEKKQPVAFWCNPISGHNTLYWYLQNLGQGPELLIRYENEEAVDDSQLPKDRFSAERLKGVDSTLKIQPAELGDSAVYLCASSPGLAGAYNEQFFGPGTRLTVL.

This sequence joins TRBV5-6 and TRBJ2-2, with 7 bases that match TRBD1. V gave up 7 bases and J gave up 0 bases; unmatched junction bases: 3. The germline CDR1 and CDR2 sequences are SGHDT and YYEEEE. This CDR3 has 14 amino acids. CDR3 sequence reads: CASQGQPNTGELFF. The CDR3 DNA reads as TGTGCCAGCCAGGGACAGCCGAACACCGGGGAGCTGTTTTTT.

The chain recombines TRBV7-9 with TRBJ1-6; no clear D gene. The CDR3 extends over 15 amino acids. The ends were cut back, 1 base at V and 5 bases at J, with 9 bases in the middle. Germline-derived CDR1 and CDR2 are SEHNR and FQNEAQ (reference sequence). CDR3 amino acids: CASSLEGRNNSPLHF. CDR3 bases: TGTGCCAGCAGCTTAGAAGGCAGGAATAATTCACCCCTCCACTTT.

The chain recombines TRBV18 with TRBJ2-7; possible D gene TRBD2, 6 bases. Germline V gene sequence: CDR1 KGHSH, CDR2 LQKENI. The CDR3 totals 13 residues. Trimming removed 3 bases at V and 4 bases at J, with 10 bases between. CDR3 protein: CASSPRRGYEQYF. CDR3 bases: TGTGCCAGCTCACCCCGGAGGGGATACGAGCAGTACTTC. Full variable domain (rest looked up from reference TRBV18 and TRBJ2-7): NAGVMQNPRHLVRRRGQEARLRCSPMKGHSHVYWYRQLPEEGLKFMVYLQKENIIDESGMPKERFSAEFPKEGPSILRIQQVVRGDSAAYFCASSPRRGYEQYFGPGTRLTVT.

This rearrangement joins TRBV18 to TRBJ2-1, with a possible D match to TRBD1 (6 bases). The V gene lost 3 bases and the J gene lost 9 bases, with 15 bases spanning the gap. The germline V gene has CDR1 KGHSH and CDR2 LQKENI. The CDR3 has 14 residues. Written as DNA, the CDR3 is TGTGCCAGCTCACCCGTAGTGGGGACAAGTGAGCAGTTCTTC. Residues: CASSPVVGTSEQFF.

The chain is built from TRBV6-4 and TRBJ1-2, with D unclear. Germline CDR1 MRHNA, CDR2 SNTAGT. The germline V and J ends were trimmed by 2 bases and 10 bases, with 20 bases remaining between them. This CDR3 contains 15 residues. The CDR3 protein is CASSDRFGGSSTYTF. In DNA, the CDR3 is TGTGCCAGCAGTGACCGATTCGGCGGGTCTAGCACCTACACCTTC.